Listed here is a single T cell receptor (beta chain). This entry comes from a study of CD8+CD57+ T cells in acquired aplastic anemia. Genomic DNA, serving as template, underwent TCR beta VDJ and CDR3 profiling. TCRdb re-derived calls from the reads in MiXCR, one entry per CDR3 protein. This table holds about 40,000 distinct CDR3 sequences, 63% found once. The CDR3 has 13 amino acids. V shed 1 base and J shed 7 bases, with 10 bases lying between them. Germline CDR1 and CDR2: SGHTA and FQGNSA. Patients chosen for sequencing had CD8+CD57+ cells that had expanded, as shown by flow cytometry. This TCR derives from a human donor with aplastic anemia. The sample was sorted CD4+, CD8+, or CD8+CD57+ T cells (not recorded which) from PBMCs. J is TRBJ1-2 and V is TRBV7-2; a possible D gene is TRBD1 (6 bases). CDR3 DNA sequence: TGTGCCAGCAGCTTAGGGGCACAGGGTGGCTACACCTTC. Translating it yields CASSLGAQGGYTF.